This T cell receptor beta chain was documented in a study of blood T cell repertoires in COVID-19. Looking at the study overall: The United States, Italy and Spain supplied acute and convalescent COVID-19 samples.

Clones were sequenced by immunoSEQ multiplex PCR, and TCRdb holds only the in-frame ones, with some missing. The sample holds 300,000 to 400,000 clones, approximately 87% seen once. In regard to this clone: The same CDR3 is also encoded by other DNA sequences in this sample.

Per germline, CDR1 LGHNA and CDR2 YSLEER. V was trimmed by 3 bases and J by 5 bases, leaving 16 bases between them. The CDR3 has 15 residues. Sequenced: PBMCs or T cells enriched from blood (not recorded which). This TCR came from a woman aged 30 to 39 with acute COVID-19. The chain has TRBV4-3 and TRBJ1-2; D perhaps matches TRBD1 (6 bases). In DNA form, the CDR3 reads TGCGCCAGCAGCCAGGACACAGGGCCTAGATATGGCTACACCTTC. Translated: CASSQDTGPRYGYTF.